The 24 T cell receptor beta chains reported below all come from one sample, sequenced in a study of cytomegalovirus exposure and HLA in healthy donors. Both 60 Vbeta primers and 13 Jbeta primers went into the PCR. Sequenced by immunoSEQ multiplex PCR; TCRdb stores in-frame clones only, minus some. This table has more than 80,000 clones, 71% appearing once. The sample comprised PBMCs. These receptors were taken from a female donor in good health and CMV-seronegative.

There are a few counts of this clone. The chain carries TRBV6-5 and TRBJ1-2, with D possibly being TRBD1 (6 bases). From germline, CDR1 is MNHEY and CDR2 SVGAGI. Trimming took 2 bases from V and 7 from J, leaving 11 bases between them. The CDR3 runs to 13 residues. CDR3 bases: TGTGCCAGCAGTTACAGGGAAGGGGGTGGCTACACCTTC. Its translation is CASSYREGGGYTF.

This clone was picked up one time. This CDR3 reads CASSEVSGVSYGYTF. The CDR3 DNA follows: TGTGCCAGCAGTGAAGTTAGCGGGGTGAGCTATGGCTACACCTTC. V and J are TRBV6-1 and TRBJ1-2; D unclear. The V gene's germline CDR1 is MNHNS and CDR2 SASEGT. V gave up 1 base and J gave up 4 bases, with 13 bases separating them. The CDR3 has 15 residues.

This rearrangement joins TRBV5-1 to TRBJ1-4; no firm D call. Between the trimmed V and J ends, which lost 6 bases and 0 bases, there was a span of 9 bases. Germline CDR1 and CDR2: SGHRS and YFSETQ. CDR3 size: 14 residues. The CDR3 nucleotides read TGCGCCAGCAAATGGAGCGCAACTAATGAAAAACTGTTTTTT. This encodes CASKWSATNEKLFF.

CDR3 in amino acids: CAWGEGHGYTF. CDR3 sequence (DNA): TGTGCCTGGGGGGAGGGTCATGGCTACACCTTC. The chain couples TRBV30 to TRBJ1-2; no firm D call. Germline CDR1 and CDR2: GTSNPN and SVGIG (reference sequence). This CDR3 has 11 residues. V lost 5 bases and J lost 6, with 10 bases in between.

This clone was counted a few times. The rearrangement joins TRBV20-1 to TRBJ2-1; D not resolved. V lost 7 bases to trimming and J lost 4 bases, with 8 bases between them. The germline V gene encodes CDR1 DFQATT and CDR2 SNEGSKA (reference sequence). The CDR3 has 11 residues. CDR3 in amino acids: CSVRFYNEQFF. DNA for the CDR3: TGCAGTGTTCGGTTTTACAATGAGCAGTTCTTC.

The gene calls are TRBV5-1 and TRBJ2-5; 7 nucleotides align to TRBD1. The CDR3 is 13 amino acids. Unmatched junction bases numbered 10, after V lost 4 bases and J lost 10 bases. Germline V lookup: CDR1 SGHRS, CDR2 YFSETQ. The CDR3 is CASSPGQTFDQYF. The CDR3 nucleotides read TGCGCCAGCAGCCCGGGACAGACATTTGACCAGTACTTC. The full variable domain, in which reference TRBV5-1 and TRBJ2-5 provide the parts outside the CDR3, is KAGVTQTPRYLIKTRGQQVTLSCSPISGHRSVSWYQQTPGQGLQFLFEYFSETQRNKGNFPGRFSGRQFSNSRSEMNVSTLELGDSALYLCASSPGQTFDQYFGPGTRLLVL.

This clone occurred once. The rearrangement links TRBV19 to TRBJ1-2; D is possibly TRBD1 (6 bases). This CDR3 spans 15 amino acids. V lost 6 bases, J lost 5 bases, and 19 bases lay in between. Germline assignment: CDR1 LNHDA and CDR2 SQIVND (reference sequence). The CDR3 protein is CASSRPGGQAYGYTF. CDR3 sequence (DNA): TGTGCCAGTAGCCGGCCCGGGGGGCAAGCGTATGGCTACACCTTC.

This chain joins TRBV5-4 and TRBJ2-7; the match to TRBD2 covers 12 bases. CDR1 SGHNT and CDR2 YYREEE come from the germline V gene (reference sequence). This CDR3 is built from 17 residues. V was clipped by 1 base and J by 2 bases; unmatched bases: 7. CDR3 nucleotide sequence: TGTGCCAGCAGCTTGACAAAGGGACTAGCGGGCCCCTACGAGCAGTACTTC. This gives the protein CASSLTKGLAGPYEQYF.

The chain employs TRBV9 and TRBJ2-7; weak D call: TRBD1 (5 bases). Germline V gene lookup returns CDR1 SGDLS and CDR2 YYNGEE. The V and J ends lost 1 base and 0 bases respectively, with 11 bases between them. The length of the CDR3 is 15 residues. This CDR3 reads CASSVLPDTSYEQYF. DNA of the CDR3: TGTGCCAGCAGCGTACTGCCGGACACCTCCTACGAGCAGTACTTC.

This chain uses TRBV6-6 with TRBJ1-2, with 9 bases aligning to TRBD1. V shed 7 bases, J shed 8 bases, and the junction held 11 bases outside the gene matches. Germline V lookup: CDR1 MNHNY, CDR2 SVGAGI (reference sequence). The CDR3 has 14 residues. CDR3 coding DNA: TGTGCCAGCACAATCGGGACAGGGAACGAGGGCTACACCTTC. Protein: CASTIGTGNEGYTF.

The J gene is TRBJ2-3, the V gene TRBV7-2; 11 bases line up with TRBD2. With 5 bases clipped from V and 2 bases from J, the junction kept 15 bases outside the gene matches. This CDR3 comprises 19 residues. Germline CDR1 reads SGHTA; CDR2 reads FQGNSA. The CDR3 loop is CASSLSGLAGDGVTDTQYF. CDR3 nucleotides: TGTGCCAGCAGCCTAAGCGGACTAGCGGGCGATGGGGTCACAGATACGCAGTATTTT.

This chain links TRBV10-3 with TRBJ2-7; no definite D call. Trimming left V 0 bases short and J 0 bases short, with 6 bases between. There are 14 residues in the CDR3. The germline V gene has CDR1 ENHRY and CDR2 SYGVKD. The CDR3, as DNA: TGTGCCATCAGTGAGTCCGGCGGCTCCTACGAGCAGTACTTC. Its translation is CAISESGGSYEQYF.

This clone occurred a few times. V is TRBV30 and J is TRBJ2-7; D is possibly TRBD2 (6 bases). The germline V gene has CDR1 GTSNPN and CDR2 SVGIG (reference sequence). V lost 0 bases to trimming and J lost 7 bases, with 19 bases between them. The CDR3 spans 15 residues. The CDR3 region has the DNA TGTGCCTGGAGTGTACGGGGACTCCAACTTGGGGAGCAGTACTTC. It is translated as CAWSVRGLQLGEQYF.

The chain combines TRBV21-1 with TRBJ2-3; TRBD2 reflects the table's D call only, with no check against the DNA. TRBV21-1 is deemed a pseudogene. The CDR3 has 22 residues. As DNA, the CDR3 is TGTGCCAGCAGCAATGATCCCCATGGGGACGAGCTCGGGAGGGCCGGCACAGATACGCAGTATTTT. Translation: CASSNDPHGDELGRAGTDTQYF.

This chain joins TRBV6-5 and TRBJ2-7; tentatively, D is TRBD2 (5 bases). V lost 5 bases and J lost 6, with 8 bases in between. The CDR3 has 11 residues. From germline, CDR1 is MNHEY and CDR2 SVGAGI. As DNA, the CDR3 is TGTGCCAGCAGTCGCCGGGGCGAGCAGTACTTC. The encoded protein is CASSRRGEQYF.

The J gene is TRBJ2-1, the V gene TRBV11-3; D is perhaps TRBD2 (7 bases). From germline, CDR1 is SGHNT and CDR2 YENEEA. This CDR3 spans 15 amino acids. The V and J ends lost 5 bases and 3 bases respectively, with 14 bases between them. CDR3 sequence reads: CASSRQRDIYNEQFF. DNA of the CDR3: TGTGCCAGCAGCCGCCAGCGGGACATCTACAATGAGCAGTTCTTC. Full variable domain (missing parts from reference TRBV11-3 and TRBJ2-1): EAGVVQSPRYKIIEKKQPVAFWCNPISGHNTLYWYLQNLGQGPELLIRYENEEAVDDSQLPKDRFSAERLKGVDSTLKIQPAELGDSAVYLCASSRQRDIYNEQFFGPGTRLTVL.

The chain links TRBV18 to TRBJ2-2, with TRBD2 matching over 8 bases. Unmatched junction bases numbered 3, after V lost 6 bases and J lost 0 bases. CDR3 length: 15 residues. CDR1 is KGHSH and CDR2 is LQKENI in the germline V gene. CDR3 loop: CASSILAANTGELFF. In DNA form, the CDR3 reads TGTGCCAGCTCTATACTAGCGGCGAACACCGGGGAGCTGTTTTTT.

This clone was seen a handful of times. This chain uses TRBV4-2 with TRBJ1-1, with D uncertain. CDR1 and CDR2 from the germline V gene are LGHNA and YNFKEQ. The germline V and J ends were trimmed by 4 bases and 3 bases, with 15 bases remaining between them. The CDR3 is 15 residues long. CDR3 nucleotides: TGTGCCAGCAGCCCCAACGGCCGGGAGGACACTGAAGCTTTCTTT. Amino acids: CASSPNGREDTEAFF.

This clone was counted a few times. CDR3 protein: CASSQDLPRGAEAFF. The CDR3 nucleotides are TGCGCCAGCAGCCAAGATTTACCCAGGGGTGCTGAAGCTTTCTTT. The gene calls are TRBV4-1 and TRBJ1-1; D may be TRBD1 (6 bases). CDR3 length: 15 residues. Trimming cost V 0 bases and J 6 bases, with 14 bases left between them. Germline assignment: CDR1 MGHRA and CDR2 YSYEKL.

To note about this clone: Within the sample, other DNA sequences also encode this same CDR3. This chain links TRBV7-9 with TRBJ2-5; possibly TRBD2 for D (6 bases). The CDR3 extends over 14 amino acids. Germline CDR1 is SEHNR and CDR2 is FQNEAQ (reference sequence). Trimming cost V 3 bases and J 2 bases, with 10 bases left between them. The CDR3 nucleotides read TGTGCCAGCAGCTTTAGCGGTCCACAAGAGACCCAGTACTTC. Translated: CASSFSGPQETQYF. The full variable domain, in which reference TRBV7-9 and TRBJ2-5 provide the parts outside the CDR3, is DTGVSQNPRHKITKRGQNVTFRCDPISEHNRLYWYRQTLGQGPEFLTYFQNEAQLEKSRLLSDRFSAERPKGSFSTLEIQRTEQGDSAMYLCASSFSGPQETQYFGPGTRLLVL.

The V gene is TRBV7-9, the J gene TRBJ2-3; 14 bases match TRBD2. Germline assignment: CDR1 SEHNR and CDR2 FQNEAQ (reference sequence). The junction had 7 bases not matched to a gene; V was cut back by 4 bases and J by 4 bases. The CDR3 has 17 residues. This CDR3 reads CASSSGTSGSLPDTQYF. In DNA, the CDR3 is TGTGCCAGCAGCTCCGGGACTAGCGGGAGTCTCCCAGATACGCAGTATTTT. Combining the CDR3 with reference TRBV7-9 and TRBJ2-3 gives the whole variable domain DTGVSQNPRHKITKRGQNVTFRCDPISEHNRLYWYRQTLGQGPEFLTYFQNEAQLEKSRLLSDRFSAERPKGSFSTLEIQRTEQGDSAMYLCASSSGTSGSLPDTQYFGPGTRLTVL.

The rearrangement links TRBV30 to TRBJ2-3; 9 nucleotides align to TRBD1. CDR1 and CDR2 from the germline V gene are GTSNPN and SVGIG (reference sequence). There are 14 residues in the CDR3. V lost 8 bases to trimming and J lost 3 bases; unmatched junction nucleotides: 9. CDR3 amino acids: CARGQGAETDTQYF. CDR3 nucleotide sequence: TGTGCCCGGGGACAGGGAGCAGAGACAGATACGCAGTATTTT.

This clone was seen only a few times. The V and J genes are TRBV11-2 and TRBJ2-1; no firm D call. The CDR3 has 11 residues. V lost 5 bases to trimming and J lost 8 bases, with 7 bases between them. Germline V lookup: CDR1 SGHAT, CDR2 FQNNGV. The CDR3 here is CASSPRDEQFF. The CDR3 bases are TGTGCCAGCAGCCCCCGGGATGAGCAGTTCTTC. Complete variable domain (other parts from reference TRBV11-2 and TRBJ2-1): EAGVAQSPRYKIIEKRQSVAFWCNPISGHATLYWYQQILGQGPKLLIQFQNNGVVDDSQLPKDRFSAERLKGVDSTLKIQPAKLEDSAVYLCASSPRDEQFFGPGTRLTVL.

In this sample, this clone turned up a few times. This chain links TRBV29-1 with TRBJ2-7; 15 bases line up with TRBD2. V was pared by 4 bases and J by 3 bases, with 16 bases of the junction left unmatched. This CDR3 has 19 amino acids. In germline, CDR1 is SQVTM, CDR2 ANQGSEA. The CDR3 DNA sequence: TGCAGCGTTGCGCTCATAGGGACTAGCGGGAGGAGGGGTGGCTACGAGCAGTACTTC. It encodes CSVALIGTSGRRGGYEQYF.